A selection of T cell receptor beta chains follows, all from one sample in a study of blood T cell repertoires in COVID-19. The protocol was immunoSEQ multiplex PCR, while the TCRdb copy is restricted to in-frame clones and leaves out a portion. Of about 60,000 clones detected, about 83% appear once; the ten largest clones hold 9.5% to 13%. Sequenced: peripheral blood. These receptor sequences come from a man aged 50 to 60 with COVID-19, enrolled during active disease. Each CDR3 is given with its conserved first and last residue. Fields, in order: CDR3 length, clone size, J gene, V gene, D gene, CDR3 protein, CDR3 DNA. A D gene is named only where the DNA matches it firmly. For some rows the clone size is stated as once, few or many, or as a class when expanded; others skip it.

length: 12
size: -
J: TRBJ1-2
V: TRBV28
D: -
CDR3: CASRTTSEGYTF
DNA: TGTGCCAGCAGAACAACCTCGGAGGGCTACACCTTC

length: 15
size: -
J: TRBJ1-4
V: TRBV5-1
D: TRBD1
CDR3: CASRTGPATNEKLFF
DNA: TGCGCCAGCCGGACAGGCCCTGCAACTAATGAAAAACTGTTTTTT

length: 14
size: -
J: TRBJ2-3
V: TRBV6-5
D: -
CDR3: CASSTTASTDTQYF
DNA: TGTGCCAGCAGTACGACAGCTAGCACAGATACGCAGTATTTT

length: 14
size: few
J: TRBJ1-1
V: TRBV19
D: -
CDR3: CASSIRAMNTEAFF
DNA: TGTGCCAGTAGTATTCGAGCCATGAACACTGAAGCTTTCTTT

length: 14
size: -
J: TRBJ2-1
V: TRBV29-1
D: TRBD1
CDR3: CSVFNKGQGPEQFF
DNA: TGCAGCGTTTTTAACAAGGGACAGGGGCCTGAGCAGTTCTTC

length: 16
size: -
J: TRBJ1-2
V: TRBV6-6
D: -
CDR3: CASSYSWEGTNYGYTF
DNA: TGTGCCAGCAGTTACTCGTGGGAGGGTACTAACTATGGCTACACCTTC

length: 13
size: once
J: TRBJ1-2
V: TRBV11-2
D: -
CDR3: CASSGMGKNGYTF
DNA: TGTGCCAGCAGCGGTATGGGCAAGAATGGCTACACCTTC

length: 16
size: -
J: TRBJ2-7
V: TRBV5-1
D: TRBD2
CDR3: CASSLWGSGSGYEQYF
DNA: TGCGCCAGCAGCTTGTGGGGTAGCGGGAGTGGTTACGAGCAGTACTTC

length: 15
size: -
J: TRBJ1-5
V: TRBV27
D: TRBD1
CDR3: CASSLRTGVGQPQHF
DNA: TGTGCCAGCAGTTTAAGAACAGGGGTAGGTCAGCCCCAGCATTTT

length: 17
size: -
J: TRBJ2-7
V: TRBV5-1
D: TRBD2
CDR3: CASSLISGTSGAYEQYF
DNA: TGCGCCAGCAGCTTGATCTCCGGGACTAGCGGAGCCTACGAGCAGTACTTC

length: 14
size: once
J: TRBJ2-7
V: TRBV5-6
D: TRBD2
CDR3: CASSSLAVPYAQYF
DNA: TGTGCCAGCAGCTCACTAGCGGTTCCCTACGCGCAGTACTTC

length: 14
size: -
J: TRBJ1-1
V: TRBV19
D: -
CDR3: CASSISYRDTEAFF
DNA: TGTGCCAGTAGTATATCGTACCGGGACACTGAAGCTTTCTTT

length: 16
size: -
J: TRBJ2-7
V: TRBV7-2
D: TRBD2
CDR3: CASSLQAGGPSYEQYF
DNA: TGTGCCAGCAGCTTACAAGCGGGAGGGCCCTCGTACGAGCAGTACTTC

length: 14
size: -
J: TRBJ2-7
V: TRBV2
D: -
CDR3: CASSEGTSLGEQYF
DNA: TGTGCCAGCAGTGAGGGGACTTCCCTTGGGGAGCAGTACTTC

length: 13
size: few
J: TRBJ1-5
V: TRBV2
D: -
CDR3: CASSDRVYQPQHF
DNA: TGTGCCAGCAGTGACAGGGTATACCAGCCCCAGCATTTT

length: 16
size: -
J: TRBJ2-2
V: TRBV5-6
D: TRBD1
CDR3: CASSLATGGYTGELFF
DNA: TGTGCCAGCAGCTTGGCGACAGGGGGCTACACCGGGGAGCTGTTTTTT

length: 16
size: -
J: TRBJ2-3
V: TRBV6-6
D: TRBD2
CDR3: CASSYSGLARTDTQYF
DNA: TGTGCCAGCAGTTACTCCGGACTAGCGCGAACAGATACGCAGTATTTT

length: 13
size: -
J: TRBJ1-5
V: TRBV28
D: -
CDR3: CASSLSRDQPQHF
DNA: TGTGCCAGCAGTTTGTCCAGGGATCAGCCCCAGCATTTT

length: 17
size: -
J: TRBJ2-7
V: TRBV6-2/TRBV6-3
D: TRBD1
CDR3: CASSYSLQDRGTYEQYF
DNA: TGTGCCAGCAGTTACTCGCTTCAGGACAGGGGTACCTACGAGCAGTACTTC

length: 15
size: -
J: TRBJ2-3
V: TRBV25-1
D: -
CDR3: CASSDFQGGTDTQYF
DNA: TGTGCCAGCAGTGATTTTCAGGGTGGCACAGATACGCAGTATTTT

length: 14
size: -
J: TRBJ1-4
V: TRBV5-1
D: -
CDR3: CASSGQRPNEKLFF
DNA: TGCGCCAGCAGCGGACAAAGGCCTAATGAAAAACTGTTTTTT

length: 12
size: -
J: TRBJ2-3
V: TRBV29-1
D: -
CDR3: CSVDSPADTQYF
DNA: TGCAGCGTTGATAGCCCCGCAGATACGCAGTATTTT

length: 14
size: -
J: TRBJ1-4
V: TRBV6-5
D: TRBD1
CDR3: CASCQQGIGEKLFF
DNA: TGTGCCAGCTGCCAACAGGGGATCGGCGAAAAACTGTTTTTT

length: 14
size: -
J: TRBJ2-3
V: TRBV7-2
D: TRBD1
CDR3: CASRAGTASDTQYF
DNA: TGTGCCAGCAGAGCCGGGACAGCCTCCGATACGCAGTATTTT

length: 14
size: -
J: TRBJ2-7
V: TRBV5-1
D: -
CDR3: CASSSPDSGDVQYF
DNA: TGCGCCAGCAGCTCCCCCGATAGCGGCGATGTGCAGTACTTC

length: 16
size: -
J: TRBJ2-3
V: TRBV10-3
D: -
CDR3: CAISASKSSAVDTQYF
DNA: TGTGCCATCAGTGCGTCCAAGTCATCGGCGGTAGATACGCAGTATTTT

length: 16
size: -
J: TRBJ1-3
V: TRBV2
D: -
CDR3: CASRGVGAASGNTIYF
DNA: TGTGCCAGCAGAGGAGTGGGGGCAGCCTCTGGAAACACCATATATTTT

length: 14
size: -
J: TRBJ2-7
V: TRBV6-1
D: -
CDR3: CASSERGLRDEQYF
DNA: TGTGCCAGCAGTGAAAGGGGCCTTAGGGACGAGCAGTACTTC

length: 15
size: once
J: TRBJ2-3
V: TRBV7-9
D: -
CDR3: CASSLLGGSTDTQYF
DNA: TGTGCCAGCAGCCTACTAGGTGGGAGCACAGATACGCAGTATTTT

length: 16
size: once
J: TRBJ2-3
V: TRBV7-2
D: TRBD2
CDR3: CASSQSGSGRANTQYF
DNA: TGTGCCAGCAGCCAATCGGGTAGCGGGAGGGCGAATACGCAGTATTTT

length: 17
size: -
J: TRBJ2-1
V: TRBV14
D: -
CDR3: CASSARSGASSYNEQFF
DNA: TGTGCCAGCAGCGCTCGGAGTGGGGCCAGCTCCTACAATGAGCAGTTCTTC

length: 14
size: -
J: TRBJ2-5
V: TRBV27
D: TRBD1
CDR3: CASKTDRAGETQYF
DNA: TGTGCCAGCAAAACCGACAGGGCGGGAGAGACCCAGTACTTC

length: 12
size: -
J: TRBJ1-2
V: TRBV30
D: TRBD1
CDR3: CAWQFDRGGYTF
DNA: TGTGCCTGGCAGTTCGACAGGGGTGGCTACACCTTC

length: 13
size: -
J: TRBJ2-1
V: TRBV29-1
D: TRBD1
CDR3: CSVAGQGKREQFF
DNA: TGCAGCGTTGCGGGACAGGGAAAACGAGAGCAGTTCTTC

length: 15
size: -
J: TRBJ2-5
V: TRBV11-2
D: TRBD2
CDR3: CASSWRGSSQETQYF
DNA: TGTGCCAGCAGCTGGCGGGGGTCGTCCCAAGAGACCCAGTACTTC

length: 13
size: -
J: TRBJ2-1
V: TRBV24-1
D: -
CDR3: CATSQRQSNEQFF
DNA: TGTGCCACCAGTCAGAGACAGTCCAATGAGCAGTTCTTC

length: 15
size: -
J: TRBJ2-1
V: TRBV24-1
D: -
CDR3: CATSSVAATYNEQFF
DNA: TGTGCCACCTCGTCTGTAGCGGCAACCTACAATGAGCAGTTCTTC

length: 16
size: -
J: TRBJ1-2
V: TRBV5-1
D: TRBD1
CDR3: CASSLAPGQGAVGYTF
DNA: TGCGCCAGCAGCTTGGCTCCGGGACAGGGGGCTGTTGGCTACACCTTC

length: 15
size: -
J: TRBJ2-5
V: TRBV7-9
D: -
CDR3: CASSLDVSFGETQYF
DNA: TGTGCCAGCAGCTTAGACGTTAGTTTCGGGGAGACCCAGTACTTC

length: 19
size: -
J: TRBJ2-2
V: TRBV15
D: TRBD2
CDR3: CATSRGTSGWGGNTGELFF
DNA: TGTGCCACCAGCCGCGGGACTAGCGGGTGGGGGGGGAACACCGGGGAGCTGTTTTTT

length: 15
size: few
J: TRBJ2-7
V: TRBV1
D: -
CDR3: CTRGTRVPLDDEQYF
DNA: TGCACCAGGGGGACTAGGGTCCCTCTTGACGACGAGCAGTACTTC